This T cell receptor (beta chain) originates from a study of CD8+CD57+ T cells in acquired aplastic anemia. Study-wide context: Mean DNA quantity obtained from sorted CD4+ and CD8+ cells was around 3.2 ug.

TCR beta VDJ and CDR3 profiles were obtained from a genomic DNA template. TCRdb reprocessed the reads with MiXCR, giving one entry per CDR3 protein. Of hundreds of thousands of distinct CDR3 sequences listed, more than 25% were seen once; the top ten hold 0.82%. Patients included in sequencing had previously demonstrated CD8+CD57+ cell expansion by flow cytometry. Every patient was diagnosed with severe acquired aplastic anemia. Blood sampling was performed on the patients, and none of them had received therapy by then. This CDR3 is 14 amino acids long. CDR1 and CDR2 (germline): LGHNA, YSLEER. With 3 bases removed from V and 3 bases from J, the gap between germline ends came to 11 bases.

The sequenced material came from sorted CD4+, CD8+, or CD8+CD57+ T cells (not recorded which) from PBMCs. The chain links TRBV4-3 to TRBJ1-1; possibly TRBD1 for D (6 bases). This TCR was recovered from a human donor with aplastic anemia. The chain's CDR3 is CASSHQNRDTEAFF. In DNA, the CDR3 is TGCGCCAGCAGCCATCAAAACAGGGACACTGAAGCTTTCTTT.